This passage covers 9 T cell receptor beta chains from one sample sequenced in a study of cytomegalovirus exposure and HLA in healthy donors. Generated by immunoSEQ multiplex PCR, the TCRdb table keeps only in-frame clones and is missing some. The sample has about 130,000 clones, over 80% seen once. The sample comprised PBMCs. Every receptor here comes from a woman aged 25-40 years in good health and CMV-seropositive.

The count of this clone is one. The genes are TRBV9 and TRBJ2-7, with 7 bases fitting TRBD2. Trimming cost V 0 bases and J 2 bases; bases outside gene matches: 5. The CDR3 is made up of 15 amino acids. The germline V gene has CDR1 SGDLS and CDR2 YYNGEE. The CDR3 sequence is CASSVDLAVPYEQYF. CDR3 nucleotide sequence: TGTGCCAGCAGCGTAGATCTAGCGGTCCCCTACGAGCAGTACTTC. The variable domain in full, with the rest retrieved from reference TRBV9 and TRBJ2-7, is DSGVTQTPKHLITATGQRVTLRCSPRSGDLSVYWYQQSLDQGLQFLIQYYNGEERAKGNILERFSAQQFPDLHSELNLSSLELGDSALYFCASSVDLAVPYEQYFGPGTRLTVT.

This clone was recorded once. The chain links TRBV11-2 to TRBJ2-3, with 8 bases lining up with TRBD2. The V and J ends lost 6 bases and 0 bases, in that order; junction bases with no gene match: 8. This CDR3 has 16 amino acids. In germline, CDR1 is SGHAT, CDR2 FQNNGV. CDR3 region: CASRPIRGGSTDTQYF. DNA for the CDR3: TGTGCCAGCAGACCTATTCGGGGGGGAAGCACAGATACGCAGTATTTT.

This clone has more than one count but fewer than ten. The V call is TRBV28, the J call TRBJ2-1; 13 bases are a match to TRBD2. V gave up 3 bases and J gave up 0 bases; unmatched junction bases: 11. The CDR3 length is 20 residues. CDR1 is MDHEN and CDR2 is SYDVKM in the germline V gene. The CDR3 nucleotides are TGTGCCAGCAGTTTGCCCACTAGCGGGGGGGCCTCGAGCTCCTACAATGAGCAGTTCTTC. Amino acids: CASSLPTSGGASSSYNEQFF. The full variable domain, with the rest looked up from reference TRBV28 and TRBJ2-1, is DVKVTQSSRYLVKRTGEKVFLECVQDMDHENMFWYRQDPGLGLRLIYFSYDVKMKEKGDIPEGYSVSREKKERFSLILESASTNQTSMYLCASSLPTSGGASSSYNEQFFGPGTRLTVL.

The chain is built from TRBV13 and TRBJ2-1, with D perhaps TRBD2 (6 bases). Trimming left V 5 bases short and J 1 base short, with 12 bases between. The V gene's germline CDR1 is PRHDT and CDR2 FYEKMQ (reference sequence). CDR3 length: 15 residues. The CDR3 region has the DNA TGTGCCAGCAGCCAGTGGGGACTGTCCTACAATGAGCAGTTCTTC. This gives the protein CASSQWGLSYNEQFF.

This clone was counted once. The V gene is TRBV2, the J gene TRBJ2-5; D possibly corresponds to TRBD2 (6 bases). Germline loops: CDR1 SNHLY, CDR2 FYNNEI. V was pared by 6 bases and J by 2 bases, with 10 bases between. The CDR3 has 13 amino acids. CDR3 in DNA: TGTGCCAGCAGGGAGACTAGACAAGAGACCCAGTACTTC. It translates to CASRETRQETQYF.

A note on this clone: Other nucleotide sequences in the sample specify the same CDR3. The chain joins TRBV11-2 to TRBJ1-5; 7 nucleotides agree with TRBD1. This CDR3 region has 15 residues. V dropped 1 base and J dropped 2; count of bases not matched to a gene: 2. In germline, CDR1 is SGHAT, CDR2 FQNNGV. The CDR3 region has the DNA TGTGCCAGCAGCTTAGGACAGGGAGGCAATCAGCCCCAGCATTTT. Its protein product is CASSLGQGGNQPQHF. The full variable domain, in which reference TRBV11-2 and TRBJ1-5 provide the parts outside the CDR3, is EAGVAQSPRYKIIEKRQSVAFWCNPISGHATLYWYQQILGQGPKLLIQFQNNGVVDDSQLPKDRFSAERLKGVDSTLKIQPAKLEDSAVYLCASSLGQGGNQPQHFGDGTRLSIL.

This chain connects TRBV29-1 to TRBJ2-7; D gene unclear. The CDR3 contains 14 residues. The ends were cut back, 3 bases at V and 0 bases at J, with 12 bases in the middle. Germline V lookup: CDR1 SQVTM, CDR2 ANQGSEA. The CDR3 DNA reads TGCAGCGTTGAGAGGCTGGATGACTCCTACGAGCAGTACTTC. Amino acids: CSVERLDDSYEQYF.

This chain connects TRBV6-1 to TRBJ2-7, with 8 bases matching TRBD1. This CDR3 contains 15 residues. With 5 bases clipped from V and 6 bases from J, the junction kept 12 bases outside the gene matches. In germline, CDR1 is MNHNS, CDR2 SASEGT. The DNA for the CDR3 is TGTGCCAGCAGTAATACCGGGACAGGATCGTTCGAGCAGTACTTC. Translation: CASSNTGTGSFEQYF.

The gene calls are TRBV4-1 and TRBJ1-4; D gene unclear. Germline CDR1 reads MGHRA; CDR2 reads YSYEKL. CDR3 length: 18 residues. Trimming stripped 3 bases from V and 5 bases from J, with 22 bases between. Here the CDR3 reads CASSQYSERFILNEKLFF. The CDR3 nucleotides read TGCGCCAGCAGCCAGTACTCTGAGAGATTCATTTTAAATGAAAAACTGTTTTTT.